Given below is one T cell receptor beta chain in context. The antigen remains undetermined. This sample stems from a study of T cell responses to AZD1222 COVID-19 vaccine. The wider study: The analysis combined second doses at about 4 or about 12 weeks. General study findings and limits: Just a handful of people given AZD1222 tested seropositive at baseline. Vaccine-associated CD4 TCRs spanned spike, dominant at 160-218 and 743-854.

This CDR3 is 15 amino acids long. Germline CDR1 and CDR2: LGHNA and YNFKEQ. The trim removed 4 bases at V and 1 base at J, leaving 5 bases unmatched. Here immunoSEQ multiplex PCR was the method, and the copy in TCRdb shows in-frame clones only, minus some. This table has over 100,000 clones, 70% to 90% appearing once. The rearrangement uses TRBV4-2 and TRBJ1-1, with 8 nucleotides matching TRBD1. This clonotype was obtained from an adult in good health. Sample: peripheral blood, taken on day 0 of AZD1222 vaccination. The DNA of the CDR3 is TGTGCCAGCAGCCCAAAGGACAGGGAGAACACTGAAGCTTTCTTT. It is translated as CASSPKDRENTEAFF.